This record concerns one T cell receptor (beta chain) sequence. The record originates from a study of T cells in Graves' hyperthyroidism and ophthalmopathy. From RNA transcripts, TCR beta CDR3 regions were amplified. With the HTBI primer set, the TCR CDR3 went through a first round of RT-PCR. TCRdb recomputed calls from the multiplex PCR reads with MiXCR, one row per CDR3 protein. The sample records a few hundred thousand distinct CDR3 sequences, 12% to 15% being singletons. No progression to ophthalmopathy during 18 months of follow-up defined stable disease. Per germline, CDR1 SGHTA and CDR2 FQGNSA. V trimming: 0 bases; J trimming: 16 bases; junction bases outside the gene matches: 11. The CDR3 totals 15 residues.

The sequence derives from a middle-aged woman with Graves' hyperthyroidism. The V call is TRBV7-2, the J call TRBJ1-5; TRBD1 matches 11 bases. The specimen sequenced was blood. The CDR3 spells CASSLAPGQGGPLHF. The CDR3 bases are TGTGCCAGCAGCTTAGCCCCGGGACAGGGGGGGCCATTACATTTT.